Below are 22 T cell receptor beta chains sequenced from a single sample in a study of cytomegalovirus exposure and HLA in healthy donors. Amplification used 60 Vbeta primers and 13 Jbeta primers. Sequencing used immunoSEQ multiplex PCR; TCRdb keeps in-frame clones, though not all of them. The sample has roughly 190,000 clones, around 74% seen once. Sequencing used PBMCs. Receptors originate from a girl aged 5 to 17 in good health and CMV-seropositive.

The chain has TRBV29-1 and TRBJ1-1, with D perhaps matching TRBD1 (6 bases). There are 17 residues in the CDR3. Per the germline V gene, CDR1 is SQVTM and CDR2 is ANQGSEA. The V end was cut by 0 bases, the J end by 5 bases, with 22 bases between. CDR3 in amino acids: CSVEERLQGIRGTEAFF. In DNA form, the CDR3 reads TGCAGCGTTGAAGAAAGGCTACAGGGAATTCGGGGAACTGAAGCTTTCTTT. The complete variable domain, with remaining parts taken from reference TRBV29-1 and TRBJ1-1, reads SAVISQKPSRDICQRGTSLTIQCQVDSQVTMMFWYRQQPGQSLTLIATANQGSEATYESGFVIDKFPISRPNLTFSTLTVSNMSPEDSSIYLCSVEERLQGIRGTEAFFGQGTRLTVV.

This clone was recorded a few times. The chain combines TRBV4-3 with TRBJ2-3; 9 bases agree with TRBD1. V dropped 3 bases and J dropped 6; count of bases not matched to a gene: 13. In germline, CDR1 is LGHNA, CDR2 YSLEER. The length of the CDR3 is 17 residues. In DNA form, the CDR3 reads TGCGCCAGCAGCCACCCCGCAGGGACAGGGAGTGGGGATACGCAGTATTTT. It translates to CASSHPAGTGSGDTQYF.

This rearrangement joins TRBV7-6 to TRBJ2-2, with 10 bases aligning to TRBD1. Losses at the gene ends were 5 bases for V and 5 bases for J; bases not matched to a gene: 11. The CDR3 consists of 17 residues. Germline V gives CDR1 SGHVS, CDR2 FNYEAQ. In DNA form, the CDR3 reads TGTGCCAGCAGCAAAAAAACGCCGGGACAGGGGACCGGGGAGCTGTTTTTT. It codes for CASSKKTPGQGTGELFF. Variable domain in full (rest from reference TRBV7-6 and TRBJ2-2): GAGVSQSPRYKVTKRGQDVALRCDPISGHVSLYWYRQALGQGPEFLTYFNYEAQQDKSGLPNDRFSAERPEGSISTLTIQRTEQRDSAMYRCASSKKTPGQGTGELFFGEGSRLTVL.

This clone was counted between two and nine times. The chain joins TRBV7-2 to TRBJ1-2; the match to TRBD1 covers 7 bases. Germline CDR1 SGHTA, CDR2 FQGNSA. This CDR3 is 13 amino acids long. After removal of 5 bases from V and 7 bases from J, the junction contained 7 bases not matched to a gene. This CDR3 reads CASSLTDRVGYTF. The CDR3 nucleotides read TGTGCCAGCAGCCTGACCGACAGGGTTGGCTACACCTTC.

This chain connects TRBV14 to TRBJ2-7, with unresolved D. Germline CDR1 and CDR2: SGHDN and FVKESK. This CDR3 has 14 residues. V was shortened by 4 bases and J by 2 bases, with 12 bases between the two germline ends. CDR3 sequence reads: CASSPPGRAYEQYF. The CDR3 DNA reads TGTGCCAGCAGCCCACCCGGTCGGGCCTACGAGCAGTACTTC.

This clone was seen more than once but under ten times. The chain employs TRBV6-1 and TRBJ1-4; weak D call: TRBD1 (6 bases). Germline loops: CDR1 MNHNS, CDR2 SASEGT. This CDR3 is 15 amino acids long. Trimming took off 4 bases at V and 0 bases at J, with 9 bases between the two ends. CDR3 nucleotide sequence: TGTGCCAGCAGTGTGACAGGCACAACTAATGAAAAACTGTTTTTT. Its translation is CASSVTGTTNEKLFF.

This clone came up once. The CDR3 spells CALSAGASSPLHF. CDR3 coding DNA: TGTGCCCTCAGTGCAGGGGCTAGTTCACCCCTCCACTTT. The V gene is TRBV30, the J gene TRBJ1-6, with a tentative D call TRBD1 (6 bases). The CDR3 spans 13 residues. Germline lookup yields CDR1 GTSNPN and CDR2 SVGIG (reference sequence). V gave up 8 bases and J gave up 9 bases, with 17 bases separating them.

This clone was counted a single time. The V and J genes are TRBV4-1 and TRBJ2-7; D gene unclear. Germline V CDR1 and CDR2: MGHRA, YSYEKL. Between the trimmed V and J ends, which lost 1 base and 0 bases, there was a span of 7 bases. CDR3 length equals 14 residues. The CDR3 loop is CASSQVLVSYEQYF. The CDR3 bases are TGCGCCAGCAGCCAAGTACTCGTCTCCTACGAGCAGTACTTC.

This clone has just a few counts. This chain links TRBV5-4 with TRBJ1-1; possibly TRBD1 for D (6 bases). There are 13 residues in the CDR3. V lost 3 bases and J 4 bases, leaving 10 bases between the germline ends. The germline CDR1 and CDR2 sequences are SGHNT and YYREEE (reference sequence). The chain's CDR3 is CASSWDIGTEAFF. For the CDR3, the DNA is TGTGCCAGCAGCTGGGACATAGGCACTGAAGCTTTCTTT.

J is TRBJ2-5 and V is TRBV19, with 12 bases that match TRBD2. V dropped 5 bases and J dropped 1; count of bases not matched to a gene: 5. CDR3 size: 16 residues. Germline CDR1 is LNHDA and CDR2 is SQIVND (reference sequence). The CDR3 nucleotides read TGTGCCAGTAGTGCACCTAGCGGGGGGGCCCAAGAGACCCAGTACTTC. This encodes CASSAPSGGAQETQYF.

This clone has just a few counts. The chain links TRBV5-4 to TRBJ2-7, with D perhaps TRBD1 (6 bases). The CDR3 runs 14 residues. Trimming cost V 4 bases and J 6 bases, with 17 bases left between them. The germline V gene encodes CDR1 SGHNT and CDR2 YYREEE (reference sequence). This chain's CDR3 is CASSLGQGISEQYF. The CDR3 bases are TGTGCCAGCAGCCTGGGGCAGGGGATTTCCGAGCAGTACTTC.

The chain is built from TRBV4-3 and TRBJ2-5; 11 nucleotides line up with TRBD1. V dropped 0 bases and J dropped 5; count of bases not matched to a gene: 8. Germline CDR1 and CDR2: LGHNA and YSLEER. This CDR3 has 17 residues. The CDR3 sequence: CASSQEGLGQGAETQYF. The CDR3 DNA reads TGCGCCAGCAGCCAAGAGGGGCTTGGACAGGGGGCGGAGACCCAGTACTTC.

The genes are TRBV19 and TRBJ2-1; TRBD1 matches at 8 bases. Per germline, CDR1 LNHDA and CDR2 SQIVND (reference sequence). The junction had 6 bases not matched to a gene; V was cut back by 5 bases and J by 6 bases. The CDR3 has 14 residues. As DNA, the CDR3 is TGTGCCAGTAGTTCGGACAGGGCCACCAATGAGCAGTTCTTC. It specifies CASSSDRATNEQFF.

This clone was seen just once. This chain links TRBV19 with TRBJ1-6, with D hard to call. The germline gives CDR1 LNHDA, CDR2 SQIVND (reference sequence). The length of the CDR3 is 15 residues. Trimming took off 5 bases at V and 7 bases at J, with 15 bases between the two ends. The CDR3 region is CASSSWEGMNSPLHF. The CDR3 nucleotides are TGTGCCAGTAGTTCCTGGGAGGGAATGAATTCACCCCTCCACTTT. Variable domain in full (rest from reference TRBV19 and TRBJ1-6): DGGITQSPKYLFRKEGQNVTLSCEQNLNHDAMYWYRQDPGQGLRLIYYSQIVNDFQKGDIAEGYSVSREKKESFPLTVTSAQKNPTAFYLCASSSWEGMNSPLHFGNGTRLTVT.

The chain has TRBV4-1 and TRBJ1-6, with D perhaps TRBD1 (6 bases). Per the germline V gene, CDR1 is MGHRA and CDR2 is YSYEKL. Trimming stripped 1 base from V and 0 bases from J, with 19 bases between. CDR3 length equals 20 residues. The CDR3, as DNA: TGCGCCAGCAGCCAAGTCACCGGGACAAGAGACAACTCCTATAATTCACCCCTCCACTTT. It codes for CASSQVTGTRDNSYNSPLHF.

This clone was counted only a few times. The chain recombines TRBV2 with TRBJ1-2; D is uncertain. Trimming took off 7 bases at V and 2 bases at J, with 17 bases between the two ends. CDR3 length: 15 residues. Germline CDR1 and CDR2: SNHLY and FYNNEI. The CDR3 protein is CASTIKEGSNYGYTF. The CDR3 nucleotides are TGTGCCAGCACCATAAAGGAGGGCTCCAACTATGGCTACACCTTC.

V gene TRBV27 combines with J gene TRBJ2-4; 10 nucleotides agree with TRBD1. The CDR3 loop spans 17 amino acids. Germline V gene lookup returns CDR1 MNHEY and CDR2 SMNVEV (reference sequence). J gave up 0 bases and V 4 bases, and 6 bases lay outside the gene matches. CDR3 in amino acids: CASSSPGQGGAKNIQYF. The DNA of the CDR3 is TGTGCCAGCAGTTCCCCTGGACAGGGGGGAGCCAAAAACATTCAGTACTTC.

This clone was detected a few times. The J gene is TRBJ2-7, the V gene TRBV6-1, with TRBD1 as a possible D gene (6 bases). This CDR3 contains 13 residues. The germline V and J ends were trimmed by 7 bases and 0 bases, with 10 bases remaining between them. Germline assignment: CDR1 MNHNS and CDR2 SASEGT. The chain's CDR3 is CASTRTVSYEQYF. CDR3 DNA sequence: TGTGCCAGCACTAGGACAGTCTCCTACGAGCAGTACTTC.

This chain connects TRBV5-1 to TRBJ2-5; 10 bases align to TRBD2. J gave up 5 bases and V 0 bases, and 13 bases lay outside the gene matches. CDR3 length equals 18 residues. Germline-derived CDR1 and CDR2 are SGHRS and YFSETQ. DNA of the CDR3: TGCGCCAGCAGCTTGGCAGTGGGGGCTAGCGGGGGACCCGAGACCCAGTACTTC. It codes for CASSLAVGASGGPETQYF.

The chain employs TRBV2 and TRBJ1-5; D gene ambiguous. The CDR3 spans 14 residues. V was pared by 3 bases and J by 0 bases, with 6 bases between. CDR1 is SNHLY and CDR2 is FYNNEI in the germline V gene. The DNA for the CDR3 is TGTGCCAGCAGTGATAAATATAGCAATCAGCCCCAGCATTTT. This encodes CASSDKYSNQPQHF.

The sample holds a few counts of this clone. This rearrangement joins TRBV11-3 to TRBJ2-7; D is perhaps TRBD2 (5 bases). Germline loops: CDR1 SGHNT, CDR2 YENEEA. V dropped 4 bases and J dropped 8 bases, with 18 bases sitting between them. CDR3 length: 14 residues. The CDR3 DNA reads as TGTGCCAGCAGCTCTGAGGGCCATGCTACGAAGCAGTACTTC. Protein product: CASSSEGHATKQYF.

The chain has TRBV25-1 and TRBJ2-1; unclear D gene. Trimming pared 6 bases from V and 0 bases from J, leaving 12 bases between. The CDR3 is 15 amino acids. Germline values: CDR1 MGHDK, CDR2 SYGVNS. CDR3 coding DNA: TGTGCCAGCAGCAGAGCTAGTGGCTCCTACAATGAGCAGTTCTTC. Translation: CASSRASGSYNEQFF.